The following is a TCR beta chain sequence with its context. The source of the sample is a study of blood T cells in healthy people across ages. The use of a sample-barcoded 5' primer and a J-beta primer mix characterized a second PCR of about 7 to 12 cycles. Using its own MiXCR run on the 5' RACE reads, TCRdb lists one record per CDR3 protein. The repertoire includes around 1,100,000 distinct CDR3 sequences, around two fifths of them detected once, and under 15% sits in the top ten. The CDR3 is 14 amino acids. V lost 3 bases, J lost 2 bases, and 2 bases stayed unmatched. Germline V lookup: CDR1 DFQATT, CDR2 SNEGSKA (reference sequence).

The sequence derives from a young man in good health. The sequencing sample was made of blood. V is TRBV20-1 and J is TRBJ2-1; 9 bases line up with TRBD1. Here the CDR3 DNA reads TGCAGTGCTAGTCGACAGGGGGCCTACAATGAGCAGTTCTTC. Its translation: CSASRQGAYNEQFF.